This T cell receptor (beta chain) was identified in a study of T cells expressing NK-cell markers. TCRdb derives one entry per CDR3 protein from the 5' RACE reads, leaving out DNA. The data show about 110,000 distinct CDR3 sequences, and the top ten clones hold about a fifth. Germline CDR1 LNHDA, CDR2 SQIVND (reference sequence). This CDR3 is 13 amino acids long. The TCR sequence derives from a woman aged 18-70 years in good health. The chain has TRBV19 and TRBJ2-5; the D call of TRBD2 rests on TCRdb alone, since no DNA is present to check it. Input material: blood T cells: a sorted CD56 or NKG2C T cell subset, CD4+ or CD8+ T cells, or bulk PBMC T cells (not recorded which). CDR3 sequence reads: CASSQAGWETQYF.